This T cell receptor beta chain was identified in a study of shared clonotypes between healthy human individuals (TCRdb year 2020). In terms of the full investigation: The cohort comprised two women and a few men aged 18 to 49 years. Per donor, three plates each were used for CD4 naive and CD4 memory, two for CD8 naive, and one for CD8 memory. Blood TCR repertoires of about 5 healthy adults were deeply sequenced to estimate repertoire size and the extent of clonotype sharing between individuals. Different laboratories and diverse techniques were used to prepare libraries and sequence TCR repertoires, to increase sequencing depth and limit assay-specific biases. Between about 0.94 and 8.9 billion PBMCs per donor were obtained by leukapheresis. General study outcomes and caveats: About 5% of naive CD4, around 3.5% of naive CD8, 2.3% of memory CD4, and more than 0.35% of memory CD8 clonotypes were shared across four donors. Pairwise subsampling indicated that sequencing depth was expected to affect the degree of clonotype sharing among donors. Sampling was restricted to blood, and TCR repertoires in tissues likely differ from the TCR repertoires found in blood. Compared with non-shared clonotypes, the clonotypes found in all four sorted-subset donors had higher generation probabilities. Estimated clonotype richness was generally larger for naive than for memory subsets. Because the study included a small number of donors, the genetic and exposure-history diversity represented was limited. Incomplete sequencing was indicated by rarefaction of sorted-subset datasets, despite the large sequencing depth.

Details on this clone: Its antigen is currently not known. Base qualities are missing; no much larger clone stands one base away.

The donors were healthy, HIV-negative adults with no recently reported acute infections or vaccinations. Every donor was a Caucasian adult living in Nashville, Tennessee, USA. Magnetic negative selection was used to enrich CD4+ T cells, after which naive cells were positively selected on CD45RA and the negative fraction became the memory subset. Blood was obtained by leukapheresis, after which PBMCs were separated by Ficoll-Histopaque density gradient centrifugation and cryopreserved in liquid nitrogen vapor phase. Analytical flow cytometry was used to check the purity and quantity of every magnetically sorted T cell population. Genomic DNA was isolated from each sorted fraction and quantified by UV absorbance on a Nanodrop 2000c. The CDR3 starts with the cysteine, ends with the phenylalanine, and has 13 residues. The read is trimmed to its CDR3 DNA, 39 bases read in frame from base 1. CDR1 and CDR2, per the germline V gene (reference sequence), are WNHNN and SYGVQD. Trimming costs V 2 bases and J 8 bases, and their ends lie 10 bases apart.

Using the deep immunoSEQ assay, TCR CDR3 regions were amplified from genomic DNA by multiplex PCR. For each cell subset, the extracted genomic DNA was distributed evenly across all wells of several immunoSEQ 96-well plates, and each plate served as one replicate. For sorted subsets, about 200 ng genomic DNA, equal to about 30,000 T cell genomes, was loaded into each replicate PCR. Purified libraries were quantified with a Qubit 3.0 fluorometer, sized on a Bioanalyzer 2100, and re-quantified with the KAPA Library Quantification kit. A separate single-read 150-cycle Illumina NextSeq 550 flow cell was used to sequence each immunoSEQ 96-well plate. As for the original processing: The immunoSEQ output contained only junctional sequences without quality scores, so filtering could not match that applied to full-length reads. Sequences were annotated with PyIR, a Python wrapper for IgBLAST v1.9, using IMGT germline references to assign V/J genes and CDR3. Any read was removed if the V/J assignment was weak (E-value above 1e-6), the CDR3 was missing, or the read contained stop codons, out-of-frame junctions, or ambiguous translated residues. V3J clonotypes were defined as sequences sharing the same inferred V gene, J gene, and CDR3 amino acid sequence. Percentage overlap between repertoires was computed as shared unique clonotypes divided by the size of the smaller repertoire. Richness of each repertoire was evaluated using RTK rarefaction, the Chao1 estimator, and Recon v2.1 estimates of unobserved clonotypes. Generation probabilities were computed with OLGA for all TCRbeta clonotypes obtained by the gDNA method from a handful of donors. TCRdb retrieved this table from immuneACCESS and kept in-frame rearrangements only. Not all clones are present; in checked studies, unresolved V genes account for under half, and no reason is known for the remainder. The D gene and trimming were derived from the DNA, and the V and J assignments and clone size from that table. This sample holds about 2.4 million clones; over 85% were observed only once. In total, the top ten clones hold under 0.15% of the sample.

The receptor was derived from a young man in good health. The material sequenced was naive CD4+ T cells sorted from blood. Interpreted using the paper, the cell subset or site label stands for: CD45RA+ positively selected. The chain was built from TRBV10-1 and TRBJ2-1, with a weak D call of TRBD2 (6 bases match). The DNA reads TGCGCCAGCAGTGAGGATTTAGCGGATGAGCAGTTCTTC. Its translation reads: CASSEDLADEQFF.